The rows below give T cell receptor beta chains drawn from one sample of a study of cytomegalovirus exposure and HLA in healthy donors. Only in-frame clones appear in the TCRdb table, and some are missing; sequencing was by immunoSEQ multiplex PCR. The sample contains some 130,000 clones, around 80% of which appear only once. Sequencing input: PBMCs. Source of these receptors: a woman between 50 and 59 years old in good health and CMV-seronegative. Each CDR3 is given with its conserved first and last residue. The D gene is left open where the match is weak. Expanded clones are given a class, and other clones once, few, many or no size at all.

abundance	d_gene	v_gene	j_gene	CDR3aa	CDR3nt
-	TRBD1	TRBV9	TRBJ1-5	CASSVGTGENQPQNF	TGTGCCAGCAGCGTGGGGACAGGGGAAAACCAGCCCCAGAATTTT
-	TRBD2	TRBV5-4	TRBJ2-1	CASSFEGGSSYNEQFF	TGTGCCAGCAGCTTTGAGGGAGGGAGCTCCTACAATGAGCAGTTCTTC
-	-	TRBV5-5	TRBJ1-5	CASSPWTAMDQPQHF	TGTGCCAGCAGCCCCTGGACAGCGATGGATCAGCCCCAGCATTTT
-	-	TRBV7-9	TRBJ2-7	CASARLGSSYEQYF	TGTGCCAGCGCCCGGTTAGGGAGCTCCTACGAGCAGTACTTC
-	TRBD2	TRBV14	TRBJ2-7	CASSQVPSGGRVYF	TGTGCCAGCAGCCAAGTTCCTAGCGGAGGGAGAGTGTACTTC
-	TRBD2	TRBV5-1	TRBJ2-7	CASSLRGGVYEQYF	TGCGCCAGCAGCTTAAGGGGAGGGGTCTACGAGCAGTACTTC
once	-	TRBV7-7	TRBJ2-1	CASSLRTTNEQFF	TGTGCTAGCAGCTTGAGGACTACCAATGAGCAGTTCTTC
-	TRBD1	TRBV6-5	TRBJ1-5	CASSYLNRGDQPQHF	TGTGCCAGCAGTTACCTAAACAGGGGTGATCAGCCCCAGCATTTT
-	-	TRBV12-5	TRBJ1-2	CASGVSQGGYTF	TGTGCTAGTGGTGTCTCGCAGGGGGGCTACACCTTC
-	-	TRBV6-1	TRBJ1-1	CASRGLAVAFF	TGTGCCAGCAGGGGGCTGGCGGTAGCTTTCTTT
-	-	TRBV10-3	TRBJ2-6	CAISEGAGVGANVLTF	TGTGCCATCAGTGAGGGGGCAGGGGTCGGGGCCAACGTCCTGACTTTC
once	-	TRBV4-1	TRBJ2-2	CASSQNPGVNTGELFF	TGCGCCAGCAGCCAAAACCCAGGGGTGAACACCGGGGAGCTGTTTTTT
-	TRBD1	TRBV28	TRBJ1-2	CATRDRGGYTF	TGTGCCACCCGGGACAGGGGAGGCTACACCTTC
once	TRBD2	TRBV7-9	TRBJ2-7	CASSLGGYANEQYF	TGTGCCAGCAGCTTGGGGGGGTATGCTAACGAGCAGTACTTC
few	TRBD1	TRBV9	TRBJ2-2	CASSVVSGQSYTGELFF	TGTGCCAGCAGCGTCGTGTCGGGACAGAGTTACACCGGGGAGCTGTTTTTT
-	-	TRBV28	TRBJ1-5	CASSLMAVSSQPQHF	TGTGCCAGCAGTTTAATGGCAGTTTCATCTCAGCCCCAGCATTTT
-	-	TRBV4-1	TRBJ1-4	CASSQALSGYTTNEKLFF	TGCGCCAGCAGCCAAGCCCTATCAGGGTACACAACTAATGAAAAACTGTTTTTT
-	TRBD2	TRBV6-4	TRBJ2-1	CASSEDTLAGVRFF	TGTGCCAGCAGTGAAGATACATTAGCGGGAGTGCGGTTCTTC
-	TRBD1	TRBV19	TRBJ2-5	CASSPGTGPQETQYF	TGTGCCAGTAGTCCGGGGACAGGGCCTCAAGAGACCCAGTACTTC
few	TRBD2	TRBV9	TRBJ2-4	CASSVGSGRERNIQYF	TGTGCCAGCAGCGTGGGAAGCGGGAGGGAGCGAAACATTCAGTACTTC
few	TRBD2	TRBV5-1	TRBJ2-2	CASSPGLAGVPGELFF	TGCGCCAGCAGCCCGGGACTAGCGGGAGTACCCGGGGAGCTGTTTTTT
-	-	TRBV7-2	TRBJ1-3	CASSRRDAPGNTIYF	TGTGCCAGCAGCCGGAGGGACGCCCCTGGAAACACCATATATTTT
-	-	TRBV7-9	TRBJ2-7	CASSSGVVDW	TGTGCCAGCAGCTCGGGGGTGGTGGATTGG
-	-	TRBV30	TRBJ1-5	CAWSDPKSDSNQPQHF	TGTGCCTGGAGTGATCCGAAATCGGACTCAAATCAGCCCCAGCATTTT
-	-	TRBV5-4	TRBJ2-7	CASSLRDSYEQYF	TGTGCCAGCAGCTTACGGGACTCCTACGAGCAGTACTTC
-	-	TRBV14	TRBJ2-4	CASSLLRAPKNIQYF	TGTGCCAGCAGTCTTCTTAGAGCGCCCAAAAACATTCAGTACTTC
-	-	TRBV2	TRBJ2-6	CASSPPGTGANVLTF	TGTGCCAGCAGTCCACCCGGTACTGGGGCCAACGTCCTGACTTTC
-	-	TRBV11-1	TRBJ2-5	CASSPRAGVGQETQYF	TGTGCCAGCAGCCCTCGGGCAGGGGTAGGGCAAGAGACCCAGTACTTC
-	-	TRBV7-6	TRBJ1-2	CASRPDPAKGGYTF	TGTGCCAGCAGACCAGACCCAGCAAAGGGGGGCTACACCTTC
-	TRBD1	TRBV19	TRBJ2-5	CATQGARETQYF	TGTGCCACCCAGGGGGCTAGGGAGACCCAGTACTTC
-	-	TRBV6-6	TRBJ1-1	CASSYDGGVPTGAFF	TGTGCCAGCAGTTACGATGGAGGGGTTCCCACTGGAGCTTTCTTT
-	TRBD1	TRBV27	TRBJ1-3	CASSSQGVGNTIYF	TGTGCCAGCAGTTCACAGGGGGTTGGAAACACCATATATTTT
-	-	TRBV2	TRBJ1-2	CASSEQQGRYNYGYTF	TGTGCCAGCAGTGAACAGCAGGGGCGATACAACTATGGCTACACCTTC
once	-	TRBV29-1	TRBJ2-7	CSVVEGAYEQYF	TGCAGCGTTGTTGAGGGAGCTTACGAGCAGTACTTC
-	TRBD1	TRBV6-5	TRBJ1-2	CASSSPAGGGYGYTF	TGTGCCAGCAGTTCGCCTGCAGGGGGCGGCTATGGCTACACCTTC
once	-	TRBV4-2	TRBJ2-1	CASSQEGSWGVESYNEQFF	TGTGCCAGCAGCCAAGAAGGGTCCTGGGGGGTCGAATCCTACAATGAGCAGTTCTTC
-	TRBD1	TRBV14	TRBJ2-2	CASSQRDRGTGELFF	TGTGCCAGCAGCCAGCGGGACAGGGGGACCGGGGAGCTGTTTTTT
-	TRBD1	TRBV27	TRBJ1-2	CASSSPGQGNYGYTF	TGTGCCAGCAGTTCCCCGGGACAGGGGAACTATGGCTACACCTTC
few	TRBD2	TRBV5-4	TRBJ2-3	CASSLGGTSGKIDTQYF	TGTGCCAGCAGCTTGGGGGGGACTAGCGGGAAAATAGATACGCAGTATTTT
-	TRBD1	TRBV11-2	TRBJ1-4	CASSSGQSSEKLFF	TGTGCCAGCAGCTCGGGACAGTCATCCGAAAAACTGTTTTTT
once	-	TRBV29-1	TRBJ2-1	CSVGGGVANRHEQFF	TGCAGCGTTGGGGGCGGGGTGGCCAATCGTCATGAGCAGTTCTTC
-	-	TRBV28	TRBJ1-1	CASSLKPNTEAFF	TGTGCCAGCAGTTTAAAGCCGAACACTGAAGCTTTCTTT
-	TRBD1	TRBV5-1	TRBJ1-4	CASSGGQGIIEKLFF	TGCGCCAGCAGCGGCGGACAGGGGATAATCGAAAAACTGTTTTTT
-	TRBD2	TRBV11-2	TRBJ2-7	CASSSQRGVYEQYF	TGTGCCAGCAGCAGCCAACGGGGGGTCTACGAGCAGTACTTC
-	-	TRBV4-2	TRBJ1-6	CASSPLDNSPLHF	TGTGCCAGCAGCCCCCTTGATAATTCACCCCTCCACTTT
-	TRBD2	TRBV5-1	TRBJ2-7	CASSPGGSGSYEQYF	TGCGCCAGCAGCCCCGGGGGTAGCGGGAGCTACGAGCAGTACTTC
once	TRBD1	TRBV7-6	TRBJ1-1	CASSPYRGKNTEAFF	TGTGCCAGCAGCCCCTACAGGGGTAAGAACACTGAAGCTTTCTTT
-	TRBD2	TRBV7-2	TRBJ2-3	CASSVAGLAGGEQYF	TGTGCCAGCAGCGTTGCGGGACTAGCGGGAGGTGAGCAGTATTTT
-	TRBD1	TRBV27	TRBJ1-5	CASSEEPGQGANQPQHF	TGTGCCAGCAGTGAGGAACCGGGACAGGGGGCCAATCAGCCCCAGCATTTT
-	TRBD2	TRBV29-1	TRBJ2-3	CSVLKGTSADTQYF	TGCAGCGTTCTAAAAGGGACTAGCGCAGATACGCAGTATTTT
-	-	TRBV18	TRBJ1-2	CASSPPDKEIYGYTF	TGTGCCAGCTCACCGCCGGACAAGGAGATCTATGGCTACACCTTC
-	-	TRBV19	TRBJ1-1	CASSFRGRGNTEAFF	TGTGCCAGTAGTTTTAGGGGAAGGGGGAACACTGAAGCTTTCTTT
-	-	TRBV7-2	TRBJ2-5	CASSLDTGTETQYF	TGTGCCAGCAGCTTAGATACAGGGACAGAGACCCAGTACTTC
-	-	TRBV10-3	TRBJ1-3	CAISDGLSGNTIYF	TGTGCCATCAGTGACGGACTTTCTGGAAACACCATATATTTT
-	TRBD1	TRBV19	TRBJ2-2	CASRPPPGTAITNTGELFF	TGTGCCAGTAGGCCACCCCCCGGGACAGCAATAACCAACACCGGGGAGCTGTTTTTT
-	-	TRBV10-3	TRBJ1-3	CAISGADMSSGNTIYF	TGTGCCATCAGTGGGGCCGACATGAGCTCTGGAAACACCATATATTTT
-	TRBD1	TRBV28	TRBJ1-1	CASSLVAGGEAFF	TGTGCCAGCAGTTTAGTGGCAGGGGGAGAAGCTTTCTTT
-	-	TRBV27	TRBJ2-1	CASIPRVSTLGEQFF	TGTGCCAGCATCCCTCGGGTGTCAACCCTCGGTGAGCAGTTCTTC
-	-	TRBV6-5	TRBJ2-3	CASSLGPPTDTQYF	TGTGCCAGCAGCTTGGGCCCACCTACGGATACGCAGTATTTT